This passage covers 2 T cell receptor beta chains from one sample sequenced in a study of blood T cell repertoires in COVID-19. Clones were read by immunoSEQ multiplex PCR, and TCRdb kept only the in-frame ones, dropping some. The sample lists some 210,000 clones, around 90% occurring once. Specimen: peripheral blood. The receptor source for this set is a man in his fifties or sixties who had recovered from COVID-19.

The chain recombines TRBV18 with TRBJ2-1, with 10 bases lining up with TRBD1. The V gene's germline CDR1 is KGHSH and CDR2 LQKENI. J lost 14 bases, V lost 0 bases, and 13 bases had no gene match. The CDR3 extends over 16 amino acids. The CDR3 loop is CASSPPRDRGELAKFF. DNA for the CDR3: TGTGCCAGCTCACCACCCCGGGACAGGGGTGAACTAGCCAAGTTCTTC. The full variable domain, rest sourced from reference TRBV18 and TRBJ2-1, is NAGVMQNPRHLVRRRGQEARLRCSPMKGHSHVYWYRQLPEEGLKFMVYLQKENIIDESGMPKERFSAEFPKEGPSILRIQQVVRGDSAAYFCASSPPRDRGELAKFFGPGTRLTVL.

As DNA, the CDR3 is TGTGCCAGCAGCCAATATCGGGTTGGCTACACCTTC. This translates into CASSQYRVGYTF. The chain has TRBV3-1 (or the pseudogene TRBV3-2) and TRBJ1-2; D ambiguous. CDR1 and CDR2 from the germline V gene are LGHDT and YNNKEL (reference sequence). The CDR3 length is 12 residues. V lost 2 bases, J lost 7 bases, and 8 bases lay in between.